Each of the 6 T cell receptor beta chains below was sequenced from the same sample in a study of monozygotic twins with inflammatory bowel disease. TCRdb reprocessed the 5' RACE reads; each CDR3 protein has one entry and no DNA is given. This sample's table has approximately 330,000 distinct CDR3 sequences. Sequencing used blood. The receptors shown here come from a human donor with ulcerative colitis or Crohn's disease, or a healthy co-twin of an affected twin (not recorded which).

The chain employs TRBV24-1 and TRBJ1-5; TCRdb proposes TRBD1, but this gene call is untestable without DNA. Germline V gene data show CDR1 as KGHDR and CDR2 as SFDVKD. The CDR3 covers 14 residues. The CDR3 reads CATSDLGTNQPQHF.

J is TRBJ1-3 and V is TRBV28; TCRdb's D call, TRBD1, is unchecked because there is no DNA. Germline V gene sequence: CDR1 MDHEN, CDR2 SYDVKM. The CDR3 consists of 14 residues. The CDR3: CASSLVQGGNTIYF.

The gene calls are TRBV6-6 and TRBJ2-2. From germline, CDR1 is MNHNY and CDR2 SVGAGI (reference sequence). The CDR3 runs to 11 residues. The CDR3 reads CASSIAGELFF.

The chain uses TRBV19 and TRBJ2-5; TCRdb outputs TRBD1, but without DNA this stays unchecked. This CDR3 has 13 amino acids. The germline V gene has CDR1 LNHDA and CDR2 SQIVND (reference sequence). CDR3 protein: CASSDDSQETQYF.

This rearrangement joins TRBV25-1 to TRBJ2-1; the TCRdb call, TRBD2, lacks DNA for checking. The length of the CDR3 is 16 residues. The germline V gene has CDR1 MGHDK and CDR2 SYGVNS. The CDR3 is CASSPPRTSGRNEQFF.

V gene TRBV5-4 combines with J gene TRBJ1-2; no DNA is available, so the TRBD1 call from TCRdb remains unchecked. The CDR3 has 16 residues. CDR1 and CDR2 (germline): SGHNT, YYREEE (reference sequence). The CDR3 spells CASSPWTGTGEYGYTF.